This T cell receptor (beta chain) comes out of a study of TIL therapy for anti-PD-1-resistant metastatic lung cancer. This CDR3 is built from 15 residues. In germline, CDR1 is DFQATT, CDR2 SNEGSKA (reference sequence). The V end lost 3 bases, the J end lost 0 bases, and 14 bases lay between the germline ends. This was the immunoSEQ v3 assay. The table came from immunoSEQ multiplex PCR; TCRdb's copy has only in-frame clones and leaves some out. The repertoire holds around 6,000 clones, 66% seen once, with approximately 15% in the top ten. The time point denotes: pre-treatment sample, taken before nivolumab and TIL therapy. Most excised metastases sampled were pleural nodules or supraclavicular lymph nodes.

V usage is TRBV20-1 and J usage is TRBJ2-5, with TRBD1 as a possible D gene (5 bases). Sequences were derived from tumor tissue, sampled at baseline. This clonotype was obtained from a person aged 25-80 years with non-small cell lung cancer. CDR3 nucleotides: TGCAGTGCTAGTGGGGCGAAGAAAAACCAAGAGACCCAGTACTTC. Its translation is CSASGAKKNQETQYF.